One and the same sample provided the 28 T cell receptor beta chains below, sequenced in a study of cytomegalovirus exposure and HLA in healthy donors. The primer mix had 60 Vbeta and 13 Jbeta primers. This table comes from immunoSEQ multiplex PCR, and its TCRdb copy is limited to in-frame clones, with some not included. Here the sample spans 100,000 to 150,000 clones, 78% being singletons. The specimen sequenced was PBMCs. These TCRs come from a woman aged 18-29 years in good health and CMV-seronegative.

The CDR3: CASSGRTSSYEQYF. The CDR3 region has the DNA TGTGCCAGCAGTGGTCGGACTTCCTCCTACGAGCAGTACTTC. The V call is TRBV2, the J call TRBJ2-7; D is perhaps TRBD2 (5 bases). V lost 4 bases, J lost 0 bases, and 10 bases lay in between. This CDR3 comprises 14 residues. The germline V gene encodes CDR1 SNHLY and CDR2 FYNNEI.

This chain connects TRBV29-1 to TRBJ1-4; D is unresolved. Germline CDR1 reads SQVTM; CDR2 reads ANQGSEA. Trimming stripped 2 bases from V and 6 bases from J, with 4 bases between. This CDR3 is built from 11 residues. CDR3 protein: CSVETDEKLFF. The CDR3 nucleotides are TGCAGCGTTGAAACGGATGAAAAACTGTTTTTT.

The rearrangement links TRBV21-1 to TRBJ2-1; the table gives TRBD2 as D, unverified against the DNA. TRBV21-1 is classified as a pseudogene. The CDR3 is 16 residues long. CDR3 residues: CASSISGRESYNEQFF. For the CDR3, the DNA is TGTGCCAGCAGCATTAGCGGGAGAGAGTCATACAATGAGCAGTTCTTC.

The chain links TRBV6-4 to TRBJ1-2; the D is unclear. This CDR3 is 15 amino acids long. V gave up 0 bases and J gave up 8 bases, with 16 bases separating them. Germline V gene sequence: CDR1 MRHNA, CDR2 SNTAGT. The CDR3 DNA reads TGTGCCAGCAGTGACTCGGCCACCGCCAGGAAGGGCTACACCTTC. It translates to CASSDSATARKGYTF.

The V call is TRBV5-4, the J call TRBJ1-1, with TRBD1 as a possible D gene (5 bases). V lost 0 bases and J lost 5, with 11 bases in between. Germline assignment: CDR1 SGHNT and CDR2 YYREEE (reference sequence). The CDR3 runs to 14 residues. The CDR3 loop reads CASSLGGVGTEAFF. Here the CDR3 DNA reads TGTGCCAGCAGCTTGGGGGGGGTTGGGACTGAAGCTTTCTTT.

V usage is TRBV10-3 and J usage is TRBJ1-6; 9 bases align to TRBD1. With 6 bases clipped from V and 9 bases from J, the junction kept 6 bases outside the gene matches. The CDR3 contains 14 residues. The germline CDR1 and CDR2 sequences are ENHRY and SYGVKD. CDR3 region: CAISKDRGSSPLHF. For the CDR3, the DNA is TGTGCCATCAGCAAGGACAGGGGAAGTTCACCCCTCCACTTT.

The V call is TRBV4-1, the J call TRBJ1-1; unclear D gene. V dropped 0 bases and J dropped 4 bases, with 9 bases sitting between them. The CDR3 runs 14 residues. Germline V CDR1 and CDR2: MGHRA, YSYEKL. Written as DNA, the CDR3 is TGCGCCAGCAGCCAAGATCAAGGAGTCACTGAAGCTTTCTTT. Residues: CASSQDQGVTEAFF.

This chain uses TRBV6-4 with TRBJ2-1; D gene uncertain. The germline gives CDR1 MRHNA, CDR2 SNTAGT. The germline V and J ends were trimmed by 3 bases and 7 bases, with 7 bases remaining between them. The CDR3 extends over 12 amino acids. CDR3 in amino acids: CASSELWNEQFF. The CDR3 DNA follows: TGTGCCAGCAGTGAACTCTGGAATGAGCAGTTCTTC.

This clone occurred a few times. The CDR3: CASSQDLRASPGAGELFF. For the CDR3, the DNA is TGTGCCAGCAGCCAAGATCTAAGGGCTAGCCCGGGGGCCGGGGAGCTGTTTTTT. The chain has TRBV4-2 and TRBJ2-2, with D possibly TRBD2 on 6 matching bases. The V and J ends lost 0 bases and 6 bases respectively, with 20 bases between them. There are 18 residues in the CDR3. Germline CDR1 LGHNA, CDR2 YNFKEQ.

The rearrangement links TRBV7-9 to TRBJ2-3, with 9 bases fitting TRBD2. Germline CDR1 SEHNR, CDR2 FQNEAQ (reference sequence). The trim removed 5 bases at V and 6 bases at J, leaving 9 bases unmatched. The CDR3 contains 15 residues. DNA of the CDR3: TGTGCCAGCAGCCTTAGCGGGAGTAGGGGGGATACGCAGTATTTT. Residues: CASSLSGSRGDTQYF.

This chain connects TRBV9 to TRBJ2-3; 11 bases match TRBD2. Germline V gene sequence: CDR1 SGDLS, CDR2 YYNGEE. Trimming cost V 4 bases and J 6 bases; bases outside gene matches: 4. CDR3 length: 14 residues. The CDR3 DNA reads as TGTGCCAGCAGCTTCCTAGCGGGAGGCGATACGCAGTATTTT. It is translated as CASSFLAGGDTQYF.

The chain couples TRBV11-2 to TRBJ2-7; D gene uncertain. This CDR3 contains 10 residues. Germline V gene sequence: CDR1 SGHAT, CDR2 FQNNGV. With 4 bases removed from V and 6 bases from J, the gap between germline ends came to 4 bases. The CDR3 bases are TGTGCCAGCAGCTCTCTCGAGCAGTACTTC. This codes for CASSSLEQYF.

In its sample, this clone was seen a few times. The chain recombines TRBV4-2 with TRBJ2-2, with a tentative D call TRBD2 (6 bases). Trimming removed 0 bases from V and 10 bases from J, with 12 bases in between. Germline CDR1 and CDR2: LGHNA and YNFKEQ. The CDR3 loop spans 14 amino acids. The CDR3: CASSQDLASEELFF. Here the CDR3 DNA reads TGTGCCAGCAGCCAAGATTTGGCTAGCGAGGAGCTGTTTTTT.

The V and J genes are TRBV6-5 and TRBJ1-2; the D is unclear. The CDR3 contains 14 residues. V gave up 0 bases and J gave up 8 bases, with 13 bases separating them. In germline, CDR1 is MNHEY, CDR2 SVGAGI. CDR3 sequence: CASSYSEGSAGYTF. CDR3 coding DNA: TGTGCCAGCAGTTACTCGGAGGGATCCGCGGGCTACACCTTC.

J is TRBJ1-2 and V is TRBV5-4, with 8 bases aligning to TRBD1. The CDR3 sequence is 14 residues long. V was pared by 4 bases and J by 4 bases, with 6 bases of the junction left unmatched. CDR1 is SGHNT, CDR2 YYREEE, per germline (reference sequence). The CDR3 coding sequence is TGTGCCAGCAGCCAGCAGGGGGCCCTCTATGGCTACACCTTC. It encodes CASSQQGALYGYTF.

This clone was counted once. The chain uses TRBV12-5 and TRBJ1-5, with 9 bases fitting TRBD1. The ends lost 7 bases at V and 6 bases at J; junction bases unmatched: 4. The CDR3 runs to 13 residues. CDR1 and CDR2 (germline): LGHNT, FRNRAP. The CDR3 DNA follows: TGTGCTAGTGCGGGACAGGGATTTCAGCCCCAGCATTTT. Encoded protein: CASAGQGFQPQHF.

The chain joins TRBV10-2 to TRBJ2-3; the D gene is possibly TRBD2 (5 bases). The CDR3 has 16 residues. Trimming pared 0 bases from V and 7 bases from J, leaving 17 bases between. Germline loops: CDR1 WSHSY, CDR2 SAAADI. CDR3 bases: TGCGCCAGCAGTGAGTCGCAGACTCTTCTCGGGAATACGCAGTATTTT. This sequence encodes CASSESQTLLGNTQYF.

This clone was recorded a few times. This chain joins TRBV2 and TRBJ1-1, with D perhaps TRBD1 (5 bases). CDR1 SNHLY and CDR2 FYNNEI come from the germline V gene. The length of the CDR3 is 15 residues. The V end lost 0 bases, the J end lost 0 bases, and 8 bases lay between the germline ends. CDR3 amino acids: CASSEAGVMNTEAFF. The CDR3 DNA reads as TGTGCCAGCAGTGAAGCAGGGGTTATGAACACTGAAGCTTTCTTT.

The chain carries TRBV19 and TRBJ1-1; no reliable D call. Trimming left V 7 bases short and J 8 bases short, with 11 bases between. The CDR3 sequence is 11 residues long. Germline V gene data show CDR1 as LNHDA and CDR2 as SQIVND (reference sequence). The CDR3 DNA reads as TGTGCCAGTACCGTAGCCGGAGAAGCTTTCTTT. Translated: CASTVAGEAFF.

This clone was picked up a small number of times. The chain combines TRBV11-2 with TRBJ2-7, with 10 bases matching TRBD2. This CDR3 has 14 residues. The V gene end was trimmed by 5 bases and the J gene end by 7 bases; junction bases not matched to a gene: 8. The germline gives CDR1 SGHAT, CDR2 FQNNGV. CDR3 protein: CASSVSGRPLEQYF. Here the CDR3 DNA reads TGTGCCAGCAGCGTTAGCGGGAGGCCTTTGGAGCAGTACTTC.

The chain uses TRBV7-8 and TRBJ2-7; 8 nucleotides line up with TRBD1. V dropped 9 bases and J dropped 3; count of bases not matched to a gene: 10. The CDR3 totals 14 residues. Per germline, CDR1 SGHVS and CDR2 FQNEAQ. The CDR3 DNA is TGTGCCAGGATCAACCGGGACAGGAACTACGAGCAGTACTTC. Its protein product is CARINRDRNYEQYF.

Comments on this clone: An end of the junction does not agree with germline; a read error may underlie this. The V call is TRBV4-2, the J call TRBJ2-5; TRBD2 matches 10 bases. In germline, CDR1 is LGHNA, CDR2 YNFKEQ. The CDR3 extends over 19 amino acids. The CDR3 DNA is TGTGCCAGCATCCAAGAGTTCCGAGGGCTAGCGGGAGTGGGAGAGACCCAGTACTTC. Protein product: CASIQEFRGLAGVGETQYF.

The V gene is TRBV7-2, the J gene TRBJ2-5; possible D gene TRBD2, 6 bases. Trimming stripped 1 base from V and 0 bases from J, with 6 bases between. The CDR3 contains 14 residues. Germline V gene data show CDR1 as SGHTA and CDR2 as FQGNSA. The chain's CDR3 is CASSLGGDQETQYF. CDR3 bases: TGTGCCAGCAGCTTAGGGGGGGACCAAGAGACCCAGTACTTC.

The V call is TRBV28, the J call TRBJ2-2; D remains ambiguous. The CDR3 runs to 15 residues. The V end was cut by 2 bases, the J end by 7 bases, with 14 bases between. Germline CDR1 and CDR2: MDHEN and SYDVKM. The CDR3 is CASSLRISLGGELFF. CDR3 bases: TGTGCCAGCAGTTTACGAATCAGTCTAGGCGGGGAGCTGTTTTTT.

V usage is TRBV5-6 and J usage is TRBJ2-3; a possible D gene is TRBD2 (6 bases). The CDR3 runs 16 residues. V was trimmed by 2 bases and J by 3 bases, leaving 16 bases between them. CDR1 is SGHDT and CDR2 is YYEEEE in the germline V gene. Here the CDR3 reads CASSFRRAPGTDTQYF. CDR3 nucleotides: TGTGCCAGCAGCTTTAGGAGGGCCCCCGGGACAGATACGCAGTATTTT.

This chain uses TRBV7-8 with TRBJ2-1; 14 positions agree with TRBD2. The V and J ends lost 6 bases and 2 bases, in that order; junction bases with no gene match: 12. Per germline, CDR1 SGHVS and CDR2 FQNEAQ. The CDR3 contains 19 residues. The CDR3 reads CASRLKRLAGGFTYNEQFF. Here the CDR3 DNA reads TGTGCCAGCAGGTTAAAACGACTAGCGGGAGGGTTTACCTACAATGAGCAGTTCTTC.

V usage is TRBV27 and J usage is TRBJ1-5; a weak D match, TRBD1 (5 bases). Deletions cut 5 bases from V and 3 bases from J, with 11 bases between. The CDR3 totals 14 residues. The V gene's germline CDR1 is MNHEY and CDR2 SMNVEV (reference sequence). The CDR3 nucleotides read TGTGCCAGCAGTCCATCAGGGCTCAATCAGCCCCAGCATTTT. Encoded protein: CASSPSGLNQPQHF.

The J gene is TRBJ2-1, the V gene TRBV2; tentative D call: TRBD1 (6 bases). V was cut by 5 bases and J by 6 bases, with 11 bases left in between. CDR1 SNHLY and CDR2 FYNNEI come from the germline V gene. CDR3 size: 13 residues. The CDR3 loop is CASSSQGPNEQFF. The CDR3 DNA is TGTGCCAGCAGTAGTCAGGGGCCCAATGAGCAGTTCTTC.